Following are 6 T cell receptor beta chains from one sample sequenced in a study of cytomegalovirus exposure and HLA in healthy donors. Sequenced by immunoSEQ multiplex PCR; TCRdb stores in-frame clones only, minus some. This sample has about 160,000 clones, with about 88% found just once. The sequenced material came from PBMCs. The receptors were sampled from a woman between 18 and 29 years old in good health and CMV-seronegative.

The chain couples TRBV7-9 to TRBJ1-1; D might be TRBD1 (5 bases). The CDR3 is 15 residues long. Germline CDR1 and CDR2: SEHNR and FQNEAQ (reference sequence). The V and J ends lost 8 bases and 0 bases respectively, with 16 bases between them. Here the CDR3 reads CASDRTGGMNTEAFF. In nucleotides, the CDR3 is TGTGCCAGCGACCGAACCGGGGGGATGAACACTGAAGCTTTCTTT.

V gene TRBV5-1 combines with J gene TRBJ2-1, with 14 bases fitting TRBD2. This CDR3 is 15 amino acids long. Germline loops: CDR1 SGHRS, CDR2 YFSETQ. Trimming cost V 6 bases and J 4 bases; bases outside gene matches: 3. The CDR3 here is CASTGLAGGYNEQFF. The CDR3 DNA reads TGCGCCAGCACCGGACTAGCGGGGGGTTACAATGAGCAGTTCTTC.

The chain recombines TRBV19 with TRBJ1-6, with 7 bases lining up with TRBD1. V shed 5 bases, J shed 7 bases, and the junction held 29 bases outside the gene matches. Germline V gene lookup returns CDR1 LNHDA and CDR2 SQIVND (reference sequence). The CDR3 runs 22 residues. DNA for the CDR3: TGTGCCAGTAGTGCAACTCCTCAGGGGGTGGAAGCCCCCGATAGTACAAATTCACCCCTCCACTTT. Amino acid sequence: CASSATPQGVEAPDSTNSPLHF. Full variable domain (missing parts from reference TRBV19 and TRBJ1-6): DGGITQSPKYLFRKEGQNVTLSCEQNLNHDAMYWYRQDPGQGLRLIYYSQIVNDFQKGDIAEGYSVSREKKESFPLTVTSAQKNPTAFYLCASSATPQGVEAPDSTNSPLHFGNGTRLTVT.

To note about this clone: Other DNA sequences in this sample translate to the same CDR3. For the CDR3, the DNA is TGTGCCAGCAGCCTCGTCTTACAAGAGACCCAGTACTTC. It encodes CASSLVLQETQYF. The chain uses TRBV5-4 and TRBJ2-5; D ambiguous. The CDR3 length is 13 residues. Trimming pared 4 bases from V and 2 bases from J, leaving 9 bases between. Germline loops: CDR1 SGHNT, CDR2 YYREEE (reference sequence).

The chain links TRBV6-5 to TRBJ2-2; 9 bases fit TRBD2. The length of the CDR3 is 15 residues. Looked up from germline, CDR1 is MNHEY and CDR2 is SVGAGI. The ends lost 4 bases at V and 10 bases at J; junction bases unmatched: 10. The CDR3 loop reads CASSLAGVSKLELFF. Written as DNA, the CDR3 is TGTGCCAGCAGTTTAGCGGGAGTCTCTAAACTGGAGCTGTTTTTT.

The DNA for the CDR3 is TGCGCCAGCAGCCAGGACAGGCGCCCCTATGGCTACACCTTC. Residues: CASSQDRRPYGYTF. This chain connects TRBV4-3 to TRBJ1-2, with 7 bases identical to TRBD1. Unmatched junction bases numbered 5, after V lost 3 bases and J lost 4 bases. The CDR3 is 14 residues long. Germline V gene sequence: CDR1 LGHNA, CDR2 YSLEER.